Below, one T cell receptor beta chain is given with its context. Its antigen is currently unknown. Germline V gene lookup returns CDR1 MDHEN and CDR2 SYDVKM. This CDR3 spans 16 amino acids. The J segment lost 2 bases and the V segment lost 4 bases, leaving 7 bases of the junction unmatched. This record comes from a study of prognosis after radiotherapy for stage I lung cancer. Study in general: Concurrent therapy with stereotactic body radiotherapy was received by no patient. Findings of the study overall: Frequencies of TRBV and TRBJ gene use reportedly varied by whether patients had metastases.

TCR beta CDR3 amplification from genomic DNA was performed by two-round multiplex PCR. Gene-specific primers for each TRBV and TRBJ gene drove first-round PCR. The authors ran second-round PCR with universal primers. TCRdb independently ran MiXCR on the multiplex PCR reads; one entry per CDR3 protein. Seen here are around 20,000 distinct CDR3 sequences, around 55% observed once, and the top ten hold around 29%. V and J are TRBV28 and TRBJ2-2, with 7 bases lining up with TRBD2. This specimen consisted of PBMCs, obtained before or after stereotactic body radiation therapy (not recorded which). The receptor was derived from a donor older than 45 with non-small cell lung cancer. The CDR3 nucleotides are TGTGCCAGCAGTTCCTCTAGCGGACTCAACACCGGGGAGCTGTTTTTT. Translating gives CASSSSSGLNTGELFF.